The clone carrying this TCR beta chain was seen a handful of times. Antigen specificity is unknown. These data originate in a study of beta chain features in type 1 diabetes. Expressed TCRB transcripts got sequenced, as all isolated RNA was reverse transcribed. The protocol was immunoSEQ multiplex PCR, while the TCRdb copy is restricted to in-frame clones and leaves out a portion. Of about 170,000 clones listed, 6.5% to 8.5% are singletons. Points from the study as a whole: Type 1 diabetes patients had moderately but significantly shorter TCRB CDR3s in all four CD4+ subsets. A PCR bias possibly favoring shorter templates would apply equally to patients and controls.

The sequence was collected from a man between 18 and 35 years old with type 1 diabetes. The sample was central memory CD4+ T cells from blood.

This chain's CDR3 is CASAQRGIDTQYF. DNA for the CDR3: TGTGCCAGCGCACAGCGGGGCATAGATACGCAGTATTTT. The chain couples TRBV11-3 to TRBJ2-3; TRBD2 matches at 7 bases. Germline V gene sequence: CDR1 SGHNT, CDR2 YENEEA. The ends lost 8 bases at V and 5 bases at J; junction bases unmatched: 7. The CDR3 runs 13 residues.